This paragraph reports one T cell receptor (beta chain). This sample's time point: patch test 2, 6 weeks after DPC sensitization. Treatment described: therapeutic diphenylcyclopropenone sensitization with weekly scalp DPC. CDR3 length: 14 residues. V lost 9 bases and J lost 8, with 22 bases in between. Germline V gene sequence: CDR1 MNHEY, CDR2 SMNVEV (reference sequence). These data come from a study of human T cells and chemical hapten exposure. The library attached unique molecular identifiers to individual cDNA molecules. A single record per CDR3 protein comes from TCRdb applying MiXCR to the RACE reads. Of over 100,000 distinct CDR3 sequences in the sample, 9% to 9.5% are singletons; the top ten hold more than 3%.

Sequencing used whole blood, obtained in connection with sensitization to the hapten diphenylcyclopropenone (DPC). The V call is TRBV27, the J call TRBJ1-2, with D possibly matching TRBD1 (5 bases). This receptor was taken from a woman aged 40 to 55 with alopecia areata. Some clones in this sample may be carry-over from other donors' samples. In DNA form, the CDR3 reads TGTGCCAGTACCCCATCCACGGGCAGGGACGGCTACACCTTC. The encoded protein is CASTPSTGRDGYTF.